This is a list of T cell receptor beta chains from one sample in a study of CD8 T cells in ankylosing spondylitis. In TCRdb, the 5' RACE reads were re-called with MiXCR into one record per CDR3 protein. Of 200,000 to 250,000 distinct CDR3 sequences in the sample, approximately 7.6% were seen once. Specimen: blood, either unsorted or a sorted T cell fraction (not recorded which). These receptor sequences come from a female donor with ankylosing spondylitis or in good health (not recorded which). The CDR3 runs from the conserved cysteine through the conserved F or W. D genes are given only for firm matches. Part of the rows lack a size; the others show once, few, many or a class for expanded clones.

size,D,J,V,DNA,CDR3
many,TRBD2,TRBJ2-1,TRBV12-3/TRBV12-4,TGTGCCAGCACTGCGGGGGGCCCTATACAGTTCTTC,CASTAGGPIQFF
many,NA,TRBJ2-1,TRBV27,TGTGCCAGCAATGTTCGGCTGATGAGGGAGGCTGAGCAGTTCTTC,CASNVRLMREAEQFF
many,NA,TRBJ1-1,TRBV5-4,TGTGCCAGCAGCAGATTACAGAACACTGAAGCTTTCTTT,CASSRLQNTEAFF
many,NA,TRBJ2-2,TRBV29-1,TGCAGCGCCCAGGGCGGGAACACCGGGGAGCTGTTTTTT,CSAQGGNTGELFF
once,TRBD1,TRBJ1-3,TRBV29-1,TGCAGCGTGGGGGACAGGCTATTCTCTGGAAACACCATATATTTT,CSVGDRLFSGNTIYF
many,TRBD1,TRBJ1-1,TRBV5-1,TGCGCCAGCAGCTCTCAGGGGGGCAACACTGAAGCTTTCTTT,CASSSQGGNTEAFF
many,NA,TRBJ1-1,TRBV18,TGTGCCAGCTCACCACGTTTGGAATACAACACTGAAGCTTTCTTT,CASSPRLEYNTEAFF
many,TRBD2,TRBJ2-5,TRBV29-1,TGCAGCGCCGCACAGGGACTAGCGGGAGAGACCCAGTACTTC,CSAAQGLAGETQYF
many,NA,TRBJ1-5,TRBV6-2/TRBV6-3,TGTGCCAGCAGCCCAGCTGGGGGCCGGGATCAGCCCCAGCATTTT,CASSPAGGRDQPQHF
many,NA,TRBJ2-7,TRBV7-2,TGTGCCAGCAGCTTTACAGGGTTGGTGGGGGAGCAGTACTTC,CASSFTGLVGEQYF
many,NA,TRBJ2-7,TRBV7-2,TGTGCCAGCAGCTCAGACAGGGGAGGGTACGAGCAGTACTTC,CASSSDRGGYEQYF
many,NA,TRBJ2-7,TRBV12-5,TGTGCTAGTGGTTTGGACCGGAGTTCCGAGCAGTACTTC,CASGLDRSSEQYF
NA,NA,TRBJ1-1,TRBV15,TGTACAGTCTTGGGGGAGGTAGCTTTCTTT,CTVLGEVAFF
many,TRBD1,TRBJ1-5,TRBV7-2,TGTGCCAGCAGCTCAAAGACAGGAGGGGGCGGTCAGCCCCAGCATTTT,CASSSKTGGGGQPQHF
many,TRBD1,TRBJ2-4,TRBV19,TGTGCCAGTAGCAAACAGGGGGCCGAAAACATTCAGTACTTC,CASSKQGAENIQYF
many,NA,TRBJ2-2,TRBV11-2,TGTGCCAGCAGTTGGGACTGGAACACCGGGGAGCTGTTTTTT,CASSWDWNTGELFF
NA,TRBD1,TRBJ1-1,TRBV4-3,TGCGCCAGCAGCCAAGGAGTTCCCCCACAGGGGAGGAACACTGAAGCTTTCTTT,CASSQGVPPQGRNTEAFF
NA,TRBD1,TRBJ2-6,TRBV18,TGTGCCAGCTCACGCGCGGGACAGGTAGTATCTGGGGCCAACGTCCTGACTTTC,CASSRAGQVVSGANVLTF
many,NA,TRBJ2-2,TRBV10-3,TGTGCCATCAGTGATGCCGGGGAGCTGTTTTTT,CAISDAGELFF
many,NA,TRBJ1-3,TRBV12-3/TRBV12-4,TGTGCCAGCGTGATCAACTCTGGAAACACCATATATTTT,CASVINSGNTIYF
many,TRBD1,TRBJ1-5,TRBV2,TGTGCCAGCAGTGAAGCGTGGGGGACAGGGACTCAGCCCCAGCATTTT,CASSEAWGTGTQPQHF
NA,TRBD2,TRBJ2-2,TRBV4-3,TGCGCCAGCAGCCAACCTAGCGGGAGAAACACCGGGGAGCTGTTTTTT,CASSQPSGRNTGELFF
many,NA,TRBJ1-1,TRBV2,TGCGCCAGCAGCTCTGGTTTGAACACTGAAGCTTTCTTT,CASSSGLNTEAFF
many,NA,TRBJ2-1,TRBV29-1,TGCAGCGTCCGAGGGGATGGGGGAAGAGGGTACAATGAGCAGTTCTTC,CSVRGDGGRGYNEQFF
few,NA,TRBJ1-1,TRBV5-4,TGTGCCAGCAGCTTTCGGGGGCCTGTGGGCACTGAAGCTTTCTTT,CASSFRGPVGTEAFF
many,TRBD1,TRBJ2-1,TRBV2,TGTGCCAGCAGTGAGGGGGGACAGGGCTACAATGAGCAGTTCTTC,CASSEGGQGYNEQFF
many,NA,TRBJ2-1,TRBV24-1,TGTGCCACCAGTGATTCGTCCGGGACTCCTGATTACAATGAGCAGTTCTTC,CATSDSSGTPDYNEQFF
many,NA,TRBJ2-1,TRBV20-1,TGCAGTGCTAGAGATGACTCGAAGAATGAGCAGTTCTTC,CSARDDSKNEQFF
many,NA,TRBJ2-1,TRBV9,TGTGCCAGCAGCCAAGGACAGACCTACAATGAGCAGTTCTTC,CASSQGQTYNEQFF
many,NA,TRBJ2-2,TRBV9,TGTGCCAGCAGCGTAGGGAGGGGGCTAAGAACCGGGGAGCTGTTTTTT,CASSVGRGLRTGELFF
many,NA,TRBJ2-1,TRBV5-1,TGCGCCAGCAGCTTTATTTCGATACAACTCAATGAGCAGTTCTTC,CASSFISIQLNEQFF
many,NA,TRBJ2-2,TRBV29-1,TGCAGCGTTGGGCAGGGGTCAAACACCGGGGAGCTGTTTTTT,CSVGQGSNTGELFF
NA,NA,TRBJ1-2,TRBV10-1,TGCGCCAGCCGGGGGGGGGACTATGGCTACACCTTC,CASRGGDYGYTF
many,NA,TRBJ2-5,TRBV7-2,TGTGCCAGCAGCTATAGGGCGGACCAAGAGACCCAGTACTTC,CASSYRADQETQYF
NA,NA,TRBJ2-3,TRBV7-2,TGTGCCAGCACCGAATTAACAGATACGCAGTATTTT,CASTELTDTQYF
few,NA,TRBJ2-5,TRBV7-2,TGTGCCAGCAGCTCCGACTCGTACCAGGGGTCAGAGACCCAGTACTTC,CASSSDSYQGSETQYF
many,NA,TRBJ1-6,TRBV6-1,TGTGCCAGCAGTCGGACACAGACTAATTCACCCCTCCACTTT,CASSRTQTNSPLHF
many,NA,TRBJ2-3,TRBV9,TGTGCCAGCAGCCTCCAGGTTGGGGACACAGATACGCAGTATTTT,CASSLQVGDTDTQYF
few,NA,TRBJ2-1,TRBV6-5,TGTGCCAGCAGTTATAACCGGGAGTTTGGTGAGCAGTTCTTC,CASSYNREFGEQFF